The clone carrying this T cell receptor beta chain was detected many times. TCRdb re-called the RT-PCR reads through MiXCR, storing one row per CDR3 protein. In the table there are 15,000 to 20,000 distinct CDR3 sequences, 4.5% to 5.5% of which are singletons. Germline lookup yields CDR1 DFQATT and CDR2 SNEGSKA (reference sequence). Trimming removed 0 bases from V and 4 bases from J; junction bases left unmatched: 6. The CDR3 is 16 residues long. These data originate in a study of patients and donors after allogeneic stem cell transplantation. This clonotype originated in a human donor who was either an allogeneic HSCT recipient or a stem cell or donor lymphocyte infusion donor (not recorded which). It is not recorded whose cells these are; they may come from a transplant donor. Sequenced material: blood, either unsorted or a sorted T cell fraction (not recorded which). The chain is built from TRBV20-1 and TRBJ1-3; 10 nucleotides line up with TRBD1. The CDR3 reads CSARDPRTGGGNTIYF. The CDR3 coding sequence is TGCAGTGCTAGAGACCCTCGGACAGGGGGAGGAAACACCATATATTTT.